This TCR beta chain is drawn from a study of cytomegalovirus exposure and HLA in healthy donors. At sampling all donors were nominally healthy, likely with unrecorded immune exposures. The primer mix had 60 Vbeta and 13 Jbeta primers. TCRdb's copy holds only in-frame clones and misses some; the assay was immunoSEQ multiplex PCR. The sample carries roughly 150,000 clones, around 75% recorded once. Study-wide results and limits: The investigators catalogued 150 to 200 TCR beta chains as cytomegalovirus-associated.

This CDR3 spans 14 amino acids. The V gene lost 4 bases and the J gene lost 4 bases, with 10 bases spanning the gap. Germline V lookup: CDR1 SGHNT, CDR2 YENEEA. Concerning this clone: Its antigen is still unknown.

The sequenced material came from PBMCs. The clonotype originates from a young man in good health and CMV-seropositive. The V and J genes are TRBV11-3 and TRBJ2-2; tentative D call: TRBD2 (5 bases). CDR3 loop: CASSSRGPTGELFF. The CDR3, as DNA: TGTGCCAGCAGCTCCCGAGGGCCCACCGGGGAGCTGTTTTTT.